This record covers a single TCR beta chain. These data are taken from a study of CD8 T cells in Susac syndrome. The authors reverse transcribed roughly 0.45 to 1 ug RNA with random hexamers. TCRdb re-derived calls from the immunoSEQ multiplex PCR reads in MiXCR, one entry per CDR3 protein. Of 95,000 to 150,000 distinct CDR3 sequences in the sample, roughly 95% were seen once. CDR1 is SGHDN and CDR2 is FVKESK in the germline V gene. The ends were cut back, 1 base at V and 5 bases at J, with 5 bases in the middle. The CDR3 contains 12 residues. The origin of this receptor is a human donor with Susac syndrome. The sequencing sample was made of CD4+ T cells from PBMCs. The chain recombines TRBV14 with TRBJ1-2; D gene unclear. The CDR3 region is CASSQGGYGYTF. The CDR3, as DNA: TGTGCCAGCAGCCAAGGGGGATATGGCTACACCTTC.